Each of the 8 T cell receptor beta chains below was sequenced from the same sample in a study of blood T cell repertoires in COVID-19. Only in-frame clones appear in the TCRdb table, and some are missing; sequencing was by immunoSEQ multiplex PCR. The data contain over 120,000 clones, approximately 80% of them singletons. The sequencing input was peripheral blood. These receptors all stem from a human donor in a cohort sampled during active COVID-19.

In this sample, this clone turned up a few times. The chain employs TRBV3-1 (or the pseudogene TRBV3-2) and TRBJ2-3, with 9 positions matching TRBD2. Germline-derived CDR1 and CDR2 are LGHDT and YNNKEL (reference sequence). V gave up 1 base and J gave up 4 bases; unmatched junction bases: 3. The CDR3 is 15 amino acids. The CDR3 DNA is TGTGCCAGCAGCCAAGGCGGGGGGGGTGCAGATACGCAGTATTTT. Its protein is CASSQGGGGADTQYF.

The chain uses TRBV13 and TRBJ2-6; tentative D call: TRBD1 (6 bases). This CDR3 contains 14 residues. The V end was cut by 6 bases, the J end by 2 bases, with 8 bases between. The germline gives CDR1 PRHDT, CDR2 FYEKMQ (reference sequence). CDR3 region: CASREGAGANVLTF. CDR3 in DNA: TGTGCCAGCAGAGAGGGGGCTGGGGCCAACGTCCTGACTTTC.

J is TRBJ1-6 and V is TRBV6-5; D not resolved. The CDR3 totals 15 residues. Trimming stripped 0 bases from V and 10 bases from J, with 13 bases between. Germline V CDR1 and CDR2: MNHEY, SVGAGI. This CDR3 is CASSYSGPSGSPLHF. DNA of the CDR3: TGTGCCAGCAGTTACTCGGGCCCCTCGGGATCACCCCTCCACTTT.

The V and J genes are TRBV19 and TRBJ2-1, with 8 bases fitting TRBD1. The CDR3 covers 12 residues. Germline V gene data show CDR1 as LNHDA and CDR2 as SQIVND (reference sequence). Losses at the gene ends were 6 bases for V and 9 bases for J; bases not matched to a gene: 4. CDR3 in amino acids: CASSPDRGEQFF. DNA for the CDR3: TGTGCCAGTAGCCCCGACAGGGGTGAGCAGTTCTTC.

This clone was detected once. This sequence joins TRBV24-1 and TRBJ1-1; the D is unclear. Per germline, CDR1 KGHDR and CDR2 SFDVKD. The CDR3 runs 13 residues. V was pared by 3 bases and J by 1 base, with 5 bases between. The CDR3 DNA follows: TGTGCCACCAGTGATGGAGGGAACACTGAAGCTTTCTTT. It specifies CATSDGGNTEAFF.

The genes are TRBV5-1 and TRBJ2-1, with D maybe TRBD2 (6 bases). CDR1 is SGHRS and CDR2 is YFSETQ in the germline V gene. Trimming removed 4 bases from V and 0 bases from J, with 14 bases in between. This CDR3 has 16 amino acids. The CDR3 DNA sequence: TGCGCCAGCAGCGGAGCGGGCAGGAGCTCCTACAATGAGCAGTTCTTC. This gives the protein CASSGAGRSSYNEQFF.

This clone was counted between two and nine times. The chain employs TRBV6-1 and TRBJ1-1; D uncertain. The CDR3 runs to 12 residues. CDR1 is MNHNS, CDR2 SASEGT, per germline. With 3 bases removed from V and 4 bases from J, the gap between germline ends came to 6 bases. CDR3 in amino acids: CASSESSTEAFF. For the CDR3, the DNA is TGTGCCAGCAGTGAGTCCAGCACTGAAGCTTTCTTT.

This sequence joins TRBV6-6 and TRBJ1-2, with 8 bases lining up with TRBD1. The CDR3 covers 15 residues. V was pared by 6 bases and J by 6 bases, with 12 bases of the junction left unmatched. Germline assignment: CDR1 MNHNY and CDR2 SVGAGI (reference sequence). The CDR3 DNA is TGTGCCAGCAGCCCCGACAGGGGCGGAGGGGATGGCTACACCTTC. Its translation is CASSPDRGGGDGYTF.